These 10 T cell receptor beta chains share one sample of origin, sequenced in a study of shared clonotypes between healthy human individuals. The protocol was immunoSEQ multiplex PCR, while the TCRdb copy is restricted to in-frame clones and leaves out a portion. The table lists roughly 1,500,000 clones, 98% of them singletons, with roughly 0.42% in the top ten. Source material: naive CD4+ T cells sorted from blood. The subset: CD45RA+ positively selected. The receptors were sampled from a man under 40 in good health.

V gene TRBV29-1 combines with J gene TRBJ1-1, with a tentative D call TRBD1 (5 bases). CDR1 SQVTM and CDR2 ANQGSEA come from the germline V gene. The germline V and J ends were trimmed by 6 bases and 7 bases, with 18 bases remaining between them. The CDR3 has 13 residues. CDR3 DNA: TGCAGCGTCCCCGGTCAGGGCAAACTTGAAGCTTTCTTT. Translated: CSVPGQGKLEAFF. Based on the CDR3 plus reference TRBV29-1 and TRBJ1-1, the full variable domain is SAVISQKPSRDICQRGTSLTIQCQVDSQVTMMFWYRQQPGQSLTLIATANQGSEATYESGFVIDKFPISRPNLTFSTLTVSNMSPEDSSIYLCSVPGQGKLEAFFGQGTRLTVV.

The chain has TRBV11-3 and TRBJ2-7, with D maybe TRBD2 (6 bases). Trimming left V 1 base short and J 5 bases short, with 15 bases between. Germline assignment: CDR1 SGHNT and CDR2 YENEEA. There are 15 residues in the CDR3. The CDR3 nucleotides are TGTGCCAGCAGCTTAGGCCCGGAGGGCCGGGACGAGCAGTACTTC. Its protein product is CASSLGPEGRDEQYF.

Here the CDR3 reads CASSSSAGSHEQYF. CDR3 DNA: TGTGCCAGTAGTTCAAGTGCAGGGTCCCACGAGCAGTACTTC. The gene calls are TRBV19 and TRBJ2-7; possibly TRBD1 for D (5 bases). The CDR3 length is 14 residues. Trimming removed 5 bases at V and 5 bases at J, with 16 bases between. Germline V CDR1 and CDR2: LNHDA, SQIVND (reference sequence).

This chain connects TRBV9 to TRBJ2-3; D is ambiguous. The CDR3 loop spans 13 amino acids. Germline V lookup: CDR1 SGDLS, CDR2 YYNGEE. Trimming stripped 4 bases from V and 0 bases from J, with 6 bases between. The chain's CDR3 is CASSPYSTDTQYF. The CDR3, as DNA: TGTGCCAGCAGCCCCTATAGCACAGATACGCAGTATTTT.

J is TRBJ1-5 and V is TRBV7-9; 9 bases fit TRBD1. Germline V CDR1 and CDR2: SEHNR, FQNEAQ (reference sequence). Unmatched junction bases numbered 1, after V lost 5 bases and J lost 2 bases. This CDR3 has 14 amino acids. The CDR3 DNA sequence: TGTGCCAGCAGCCGGGACAGGGGCAATCAGCCCCAGCATTTT. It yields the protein CASSRDRGNQPQHF.

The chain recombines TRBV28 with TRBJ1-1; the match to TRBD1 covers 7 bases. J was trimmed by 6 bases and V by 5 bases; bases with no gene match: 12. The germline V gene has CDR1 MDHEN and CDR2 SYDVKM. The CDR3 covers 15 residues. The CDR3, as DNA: TGTGCCAGCAGTGAAAAAACAGGGGTTGTCGCTGAAGCTTTCTTT. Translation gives CASSEKTGVVAEAFF.

DNA for the CDR3: TGTGCCAGCAGCTTACTAGCGGGCCCGCCGGTAAACAATGAGCAGTTCTTC. Its protein product is CASSLLAGPPVNNEQFF. The chain recombines TRBV11-2 with TRBJ2-1; 8 bases agree with TRBD2. Unmatched junction bases numbered 11, after V lost 2 bases and J lost 5 bases. The CDR3 extends over 17 amino acids. CDR1 is SGHAT, CDR2 FQNNGV, per germline.

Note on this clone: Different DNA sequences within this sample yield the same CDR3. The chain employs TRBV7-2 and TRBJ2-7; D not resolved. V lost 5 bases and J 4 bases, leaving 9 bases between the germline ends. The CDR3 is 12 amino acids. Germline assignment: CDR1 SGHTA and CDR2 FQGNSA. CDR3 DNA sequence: TGTGCCAGCAGCCCCCCGGCGTACGAGCAGTACTTC. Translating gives CASSPPAYEQYF.

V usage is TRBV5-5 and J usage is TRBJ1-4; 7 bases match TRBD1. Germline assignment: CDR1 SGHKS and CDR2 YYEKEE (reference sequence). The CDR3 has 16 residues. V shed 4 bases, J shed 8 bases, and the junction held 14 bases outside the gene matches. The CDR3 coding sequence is TGTGCCAGCAGCCTAGGACAGGTCGGTCGCCAGGAAAAACTGTTTTTT. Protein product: CASSLGQVGRQEKLFF.

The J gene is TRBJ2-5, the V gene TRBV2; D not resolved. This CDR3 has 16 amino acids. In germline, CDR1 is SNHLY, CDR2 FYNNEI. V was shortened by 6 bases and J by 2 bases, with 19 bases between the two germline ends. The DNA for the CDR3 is TGTGCCAGCAGCCGTCCCAGCTGGAGAGTGCAAGAGACCCAGTACTTC. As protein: CASSRPSWRVQETQYF.